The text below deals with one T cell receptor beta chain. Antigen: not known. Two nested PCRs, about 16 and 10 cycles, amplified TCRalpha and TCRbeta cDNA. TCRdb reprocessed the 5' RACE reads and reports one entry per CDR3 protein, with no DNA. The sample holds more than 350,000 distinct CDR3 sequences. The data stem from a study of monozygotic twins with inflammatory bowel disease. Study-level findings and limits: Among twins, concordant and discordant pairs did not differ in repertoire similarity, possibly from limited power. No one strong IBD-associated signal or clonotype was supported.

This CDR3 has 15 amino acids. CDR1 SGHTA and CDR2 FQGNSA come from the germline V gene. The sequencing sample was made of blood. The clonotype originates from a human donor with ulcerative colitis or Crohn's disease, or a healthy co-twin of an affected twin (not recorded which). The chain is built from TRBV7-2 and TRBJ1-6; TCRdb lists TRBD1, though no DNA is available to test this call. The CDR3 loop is CASSTGVASNSPLHF. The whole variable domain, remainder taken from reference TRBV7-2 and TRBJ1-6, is GAGVSQSPSNKVTEKGKDVELRCDPISGHTALYWYRQSLGQGLEFLIYFQGNSAPDKSGLPSDRFSAERTGGSVSTLTIQRTQQEDSAVYLCASSTGVASNSPLHFGNGTRLTVT.